Reported below is one T cell receptor (beta chain). Its antigen remains unknown. This record comes from a study of regulatory T cells in long-lasting Graves disease. Across the whole study: Patients newly diagnosed with Graves' had been on antithyroid drugs for under 3 months. Study-level points and caveats: Patients with persistent Graves' had lower TCR diversity than newly diagnosed patients. Researchers examined only peripheral blood and not thyroid tissue. TRBV28, TRBJ1-2 and TRBJ2-5 were segments that persistent disease favored.

Regarding time point: newly diagnosed GD, antithyroid drugs for less than 3 months. RNA extracted from PBMCs served as the sequencing template. HTBI primers from iRepertoire and Arm-PCR of CDR3 regions yielded the TCR beta libraries. One entry per CDR3 protein results from TCRdb running MiXCR on the multiplex PCR reads. The sample lists around 330,000 distinct CDR3 sequences; approximately 20% were seen once. The CDR3 is 19 amino acids. Between the trimmed V and J ends, which lost 0 bases and 0 bases, there was a span of 16 bases. From germline, CDR1 is SGHRS and CDR2 YFSETQ. J is TRBJ2-6 and V is TRBV5-1, with D possibly TRBD1 on 6 matching bases. The sequence derives from a female donor with Graves disease. The sample in question was peripheral blood mononuclear cells (PBMCs), obtained at new diagnosis, from a patient treated with antithyroid drugs. The CDR3 nucleotides read TGCGCCAGCAGCTTGGCTGGGGGCCCACTCCCCTCTGGGGCCAACGTCCTGACTTTC. It yields the protein CASSLAGGPLPSGANVLTF. The full variable domain, its missing parts supplied by reference TRBV5-1 and TRBJ2-6, is KAGVTQTPRYLIKTRGQQVTLSCSPISGHRSVSWYQQTPGQGLQFLFEYFSETQRNKGNFPGRFSGRQFSNSRSEMNVSTLELGDSALYLCASSLAGGPLPSGANVLTFGAGSRLTVL.